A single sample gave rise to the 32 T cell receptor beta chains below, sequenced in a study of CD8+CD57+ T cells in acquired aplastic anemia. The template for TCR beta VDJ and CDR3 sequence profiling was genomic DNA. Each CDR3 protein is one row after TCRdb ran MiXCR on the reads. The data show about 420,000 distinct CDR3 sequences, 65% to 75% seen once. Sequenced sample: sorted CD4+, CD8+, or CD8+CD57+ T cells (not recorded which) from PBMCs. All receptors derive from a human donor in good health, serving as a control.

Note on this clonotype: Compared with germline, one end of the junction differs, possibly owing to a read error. The CDR3 loop is CATSRVLRHPQQYF. CDR3 sequence (DNA): TGTGCCACCAGCAGAGTTCTCCGGCACCCCCAGCAGTACTTT. The gene calls are TRBV15 and TRBJ2-7; D is unclear. The CDR3 has 14 residues. From germline, CDR1 is LNHNV and CDR2 YYDKDF (reference sequence).

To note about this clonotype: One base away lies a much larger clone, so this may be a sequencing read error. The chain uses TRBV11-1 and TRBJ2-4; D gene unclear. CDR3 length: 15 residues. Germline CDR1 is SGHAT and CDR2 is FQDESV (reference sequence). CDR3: CVSSLAAETKNIQYF. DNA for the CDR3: TGTGTCAGCAGCTTAGCCGCGGAGACTAAAAACATTCAGTACTTC.

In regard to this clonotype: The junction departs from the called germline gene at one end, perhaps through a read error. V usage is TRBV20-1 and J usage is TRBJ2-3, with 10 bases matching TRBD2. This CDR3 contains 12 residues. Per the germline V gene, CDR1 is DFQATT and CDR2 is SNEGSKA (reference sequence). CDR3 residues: CSARLAGDTQYF. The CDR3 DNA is TGCAGTGCTAGACTAGCGGGGGATACACAGTATTTT.

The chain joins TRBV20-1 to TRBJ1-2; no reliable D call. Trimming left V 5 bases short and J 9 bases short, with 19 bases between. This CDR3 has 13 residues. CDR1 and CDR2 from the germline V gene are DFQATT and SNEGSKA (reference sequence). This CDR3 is CSAQEAGRNSYTF. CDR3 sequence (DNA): TGCAGTGCTCAGGAAGCGGGGAGAAACAGCTACACCTTC.

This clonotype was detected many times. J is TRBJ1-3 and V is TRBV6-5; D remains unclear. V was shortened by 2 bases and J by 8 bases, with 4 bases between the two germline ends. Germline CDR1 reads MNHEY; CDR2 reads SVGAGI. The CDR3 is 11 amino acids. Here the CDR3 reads CASSYVDTIYF. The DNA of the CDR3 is TGTGCCAGCAGTTACGTAGACACCATATATTTT.

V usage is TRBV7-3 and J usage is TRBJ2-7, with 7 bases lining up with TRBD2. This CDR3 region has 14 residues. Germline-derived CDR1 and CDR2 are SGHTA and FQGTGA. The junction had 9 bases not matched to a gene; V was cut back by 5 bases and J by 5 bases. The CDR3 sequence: CASSVPGLINEQYF. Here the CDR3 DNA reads TGTGCCAGCAGCGTGCCGGGACTAATCAACGAGCAGTACTTC. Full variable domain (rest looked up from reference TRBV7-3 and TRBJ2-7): GAGVSQTPSNKVTEKGKYVELRCDPISGHTALYWYRQSLGQGPEFLIYFQGTGAADDSGLPNDRFFAVRPEGSVSTLKIQRTERGDSAVYLCASSVPGLINEQYFGPGTRLTVT.

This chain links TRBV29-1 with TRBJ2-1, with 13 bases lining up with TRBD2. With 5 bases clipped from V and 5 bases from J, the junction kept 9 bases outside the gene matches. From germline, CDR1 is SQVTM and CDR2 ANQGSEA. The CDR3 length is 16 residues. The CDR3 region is CSVSKLGLAGDNEQFF. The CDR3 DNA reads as TGCAGCGTTTCTAAACTAGGACTAGCGGGGGACAATGAGCAGTTCTTC.

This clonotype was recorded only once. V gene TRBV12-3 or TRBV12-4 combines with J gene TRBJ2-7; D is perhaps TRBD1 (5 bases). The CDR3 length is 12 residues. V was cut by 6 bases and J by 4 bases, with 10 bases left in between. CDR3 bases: TGTGCCAGCAGGGCAGGGTTATACGAGCAGTACTTC. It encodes CASRAGLYEQYF.

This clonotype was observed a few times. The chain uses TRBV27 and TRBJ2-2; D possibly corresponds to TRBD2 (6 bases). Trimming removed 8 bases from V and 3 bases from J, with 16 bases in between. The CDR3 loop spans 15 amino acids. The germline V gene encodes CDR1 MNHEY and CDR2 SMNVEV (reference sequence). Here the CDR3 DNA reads TGTGCCAGCGGGCGCCCGGGACTTCACACCGGGGAGCTGTTTTTT. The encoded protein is CASGRPGLHTGELFF.

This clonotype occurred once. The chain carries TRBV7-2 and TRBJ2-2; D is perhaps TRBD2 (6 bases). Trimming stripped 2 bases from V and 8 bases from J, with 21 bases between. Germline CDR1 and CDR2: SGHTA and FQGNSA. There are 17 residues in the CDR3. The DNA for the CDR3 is TGTGCCAGCAGCTTACACCCGAAGGGGAGGAACGCGGGGGAGCTGTTTTTT. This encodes CASSLHPKGRNAGELFF.

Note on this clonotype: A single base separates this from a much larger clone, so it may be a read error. The CDR3 region is CASSQESRVGGTQYF. The CDR3 coding sequence is TGTGCCAGCAGCCAAGAAAGCAGGGTGGGGGGGACCCAGTACTTC. The chain is built from TRBV5-8 and TRBJ2-5; perhaps TRBD2 as D (6 bases). Trimming removed 4 bases from V and 7 bases from J, with 20 bases in between. CDR3 length: 15 residues. CDR1 and CDR2 from the germline V gene are SGHTS and YDEGEE.

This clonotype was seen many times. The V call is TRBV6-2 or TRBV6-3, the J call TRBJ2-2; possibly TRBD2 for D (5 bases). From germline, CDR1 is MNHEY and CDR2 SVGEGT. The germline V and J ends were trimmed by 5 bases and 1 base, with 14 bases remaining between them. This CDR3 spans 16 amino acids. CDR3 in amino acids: CASSPPTGMNTGELFF. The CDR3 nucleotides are TGTGCCAGCAGTCCCCCCACGGGGATGAACACCGGGGAGCTGTTTTTT.

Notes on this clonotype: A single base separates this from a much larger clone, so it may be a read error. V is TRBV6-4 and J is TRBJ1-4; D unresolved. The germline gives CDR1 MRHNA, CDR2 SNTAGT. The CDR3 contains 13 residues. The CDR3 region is CASSGPGREKPFF. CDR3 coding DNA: TGTGCCAGCAGTGGCCCCGGCCGTGAAAAACCGTTTTTT.

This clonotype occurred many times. CDR3 region: CASRGDDNEQFF. The CDR3 region has the DNA TGTGCCAGCCGGGGGGATGACAATGAGCAGTTCTTC. The chain recombines TRBV11-3 with TRBJ2-1, with 7 bases matching TRBD2. The germline V gene encodes CDR1 SGHNT and CDR2 YENEEA. V trimming: 8 bases; J trimming: 5 bases; junction bases outside the gene matches: 3. The CDR3 contains 12 residues.

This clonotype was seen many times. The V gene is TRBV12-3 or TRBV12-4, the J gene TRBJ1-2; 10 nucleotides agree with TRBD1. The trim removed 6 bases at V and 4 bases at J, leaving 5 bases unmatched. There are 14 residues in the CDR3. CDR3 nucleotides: TGTGCCAGCAGACGAGGGACAGGGGTCTATGGCTACACCTTC. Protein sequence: CASRRGTGVYGYTF.

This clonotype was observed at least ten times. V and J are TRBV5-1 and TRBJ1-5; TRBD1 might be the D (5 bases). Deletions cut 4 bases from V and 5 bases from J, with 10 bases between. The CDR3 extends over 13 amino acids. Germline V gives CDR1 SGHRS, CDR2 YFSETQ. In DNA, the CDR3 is TGCGCCAGCAGCATAGAAGGGGATCAGCCCCAGCATTTT. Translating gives CASSIEGDQPQHF.

For the CDR3, the DNA is TGTGCCAGCAGCCAAGAGGGACTAGCATACGGGCAGTCTTTCTTT. As protein: CASSQEGLAYGQSFF. The genes are TRBV14 and TRBJ1-1; possible D gene TRBD1, 5 bases. V lost 0 bases and J lost 12, with 20 bases in between. Germline values: CDR1 SGHDN, CDR2 FVKESK. The CDR3 extends over 15 amino acids.

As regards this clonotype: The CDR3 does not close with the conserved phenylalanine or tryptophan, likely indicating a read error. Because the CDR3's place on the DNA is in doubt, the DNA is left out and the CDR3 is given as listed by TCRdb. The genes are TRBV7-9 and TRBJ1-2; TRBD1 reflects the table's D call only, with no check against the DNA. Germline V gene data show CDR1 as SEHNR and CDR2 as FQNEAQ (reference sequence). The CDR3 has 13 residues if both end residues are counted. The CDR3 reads CASGLGPSGYTFG.

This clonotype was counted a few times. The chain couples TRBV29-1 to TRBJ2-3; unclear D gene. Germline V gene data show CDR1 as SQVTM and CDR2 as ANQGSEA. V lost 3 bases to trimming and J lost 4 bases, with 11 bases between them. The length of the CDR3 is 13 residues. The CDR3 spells CSVDGISPDTQYF. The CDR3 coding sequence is TGCAGCGTTGACGGAATCTCTCCAGATACGCAGTATTTT.

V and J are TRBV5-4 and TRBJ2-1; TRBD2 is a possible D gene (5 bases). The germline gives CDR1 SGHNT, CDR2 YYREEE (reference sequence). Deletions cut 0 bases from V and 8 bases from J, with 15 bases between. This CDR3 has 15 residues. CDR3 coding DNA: TGTGCCAGCAGCTTGGTGCTAGGAGGTTGGGATGAGCAGTTCTTC. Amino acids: CASSLVLGGWDEQFF.

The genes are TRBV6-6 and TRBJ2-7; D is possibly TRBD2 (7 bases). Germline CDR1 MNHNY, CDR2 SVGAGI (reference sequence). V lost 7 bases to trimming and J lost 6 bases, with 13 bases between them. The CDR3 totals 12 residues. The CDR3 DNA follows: TGTGCCAGCACCGAGGGAGGGGGCGAGCAGTACTTC. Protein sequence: CASTEGGGEQYF.

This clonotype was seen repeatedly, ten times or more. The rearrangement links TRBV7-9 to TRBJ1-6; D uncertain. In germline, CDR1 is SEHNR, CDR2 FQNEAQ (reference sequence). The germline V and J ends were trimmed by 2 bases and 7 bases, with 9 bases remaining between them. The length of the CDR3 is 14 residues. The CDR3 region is CASSLSLMNSPLHF. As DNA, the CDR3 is TGTGCCAGCAGCTTATCTCTGATGAATTCACCCCTCCACTTT.

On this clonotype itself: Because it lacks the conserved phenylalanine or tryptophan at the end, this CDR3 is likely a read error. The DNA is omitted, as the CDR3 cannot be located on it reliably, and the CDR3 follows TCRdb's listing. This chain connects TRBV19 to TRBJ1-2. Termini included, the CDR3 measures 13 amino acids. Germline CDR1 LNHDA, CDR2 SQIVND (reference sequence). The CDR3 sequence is CASIQAANNGYTL.

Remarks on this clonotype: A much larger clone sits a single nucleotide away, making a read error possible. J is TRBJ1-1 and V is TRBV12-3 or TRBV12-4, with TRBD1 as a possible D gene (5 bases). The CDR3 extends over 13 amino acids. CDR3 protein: CASSRGMDTEASF. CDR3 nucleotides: TGTGCCAGCAGTCGGGGGATGGACACTGAAGCTTCCTTT.

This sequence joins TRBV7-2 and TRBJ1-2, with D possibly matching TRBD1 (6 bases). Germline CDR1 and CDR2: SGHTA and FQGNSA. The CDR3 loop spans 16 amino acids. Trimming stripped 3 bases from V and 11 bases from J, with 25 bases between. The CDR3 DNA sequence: TGTGCCAGCAGCTTGAGTGGCGGGGGCAGCACCTTCGGTTACACCTTC. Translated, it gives CASSLSGGGSTFGYTF.

This CDR3 reads CASSLAHRATGELFF. CDR3 DNA: TGCGCCAGCAGCTTGGCCCACAGGGCCACCGGGGAGCTGTTTTTT. The chain combines TRBV5-1 with TRBJ2-2, with D maybe TRBD1 (6 bases). V was trimmed by 0 bases and J by 4 bases, leaving 10 bases between them. This CDR3 is 15 amino acids long. Germline loops: CDR1 SGHRS, CDR2 YFSETQ.

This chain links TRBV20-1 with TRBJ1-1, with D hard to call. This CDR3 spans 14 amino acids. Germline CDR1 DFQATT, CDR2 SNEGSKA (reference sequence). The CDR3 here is CSVTAGTVYTEAFF. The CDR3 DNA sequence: TGCAGCGTTACGGCTGGCACAGTATATACTGAAGCTTTCTTT.

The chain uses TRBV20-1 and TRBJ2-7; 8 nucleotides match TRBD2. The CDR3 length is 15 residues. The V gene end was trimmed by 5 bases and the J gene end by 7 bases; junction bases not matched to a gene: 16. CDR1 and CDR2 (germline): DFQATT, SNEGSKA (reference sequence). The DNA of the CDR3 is TGCAGTGCTTCCCGACCGAGTAGCGGGGTCTTTGAGCAGTACTTC. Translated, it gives CSASRPSSGVFEQYF.

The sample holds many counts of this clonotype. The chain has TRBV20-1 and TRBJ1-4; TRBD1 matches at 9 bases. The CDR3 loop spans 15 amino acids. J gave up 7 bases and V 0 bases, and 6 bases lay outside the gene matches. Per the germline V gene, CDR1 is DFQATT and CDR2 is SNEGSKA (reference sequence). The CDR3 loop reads CSARDTTGGFEKLFF. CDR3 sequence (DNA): TGCAGTGCTAGAGATACGACAGGGGGTTTTGAAAAACTGTTTTTT.

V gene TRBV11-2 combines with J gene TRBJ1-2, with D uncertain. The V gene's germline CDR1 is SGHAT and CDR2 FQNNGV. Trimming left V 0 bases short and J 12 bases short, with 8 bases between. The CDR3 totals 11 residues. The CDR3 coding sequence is TGTGCCAGCAGCTTAGAACCCGGACACACCTTC. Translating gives CASSLEPGHTF.

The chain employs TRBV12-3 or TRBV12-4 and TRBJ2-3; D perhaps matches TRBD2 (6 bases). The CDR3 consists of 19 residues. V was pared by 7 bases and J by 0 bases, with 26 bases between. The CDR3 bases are TGTGCCAGCAACCCGACTAGAAGGCTCCATGCCCCAAGCACAGATACGCAGTATTTT. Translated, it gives CASNPTRRLHAPSTDTQYF.

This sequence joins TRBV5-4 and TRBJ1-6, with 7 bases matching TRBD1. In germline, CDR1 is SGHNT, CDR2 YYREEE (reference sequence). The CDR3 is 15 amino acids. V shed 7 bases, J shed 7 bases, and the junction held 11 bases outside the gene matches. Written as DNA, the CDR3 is TGTGCCAGCGGGTGGACAGGACAGGTCAATTCACCCCTCCACTTT. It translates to CASGWTGQVNSPLHF. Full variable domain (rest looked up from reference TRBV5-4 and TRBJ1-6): ETGVTQSPTHLIKTRGQQVTLRCSSQSGHNTVSWYQQALGQGPQFIFQYYREEENGRGNFPPRFSGLQFPNYSSELNVNALELDDSALYLCASGWTGQVNSPLHFGNGTRLTVT.